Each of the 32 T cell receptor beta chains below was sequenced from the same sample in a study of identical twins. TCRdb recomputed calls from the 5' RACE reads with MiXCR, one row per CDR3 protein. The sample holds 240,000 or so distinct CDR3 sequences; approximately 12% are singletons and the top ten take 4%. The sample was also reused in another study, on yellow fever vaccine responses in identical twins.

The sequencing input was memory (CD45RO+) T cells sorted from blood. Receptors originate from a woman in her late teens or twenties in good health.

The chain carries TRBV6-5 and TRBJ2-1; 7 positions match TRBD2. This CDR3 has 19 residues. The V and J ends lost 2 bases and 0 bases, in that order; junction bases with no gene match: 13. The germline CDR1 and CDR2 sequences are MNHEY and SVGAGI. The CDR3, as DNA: TGTGCCAGCAGTTACAGTAGGGATTATAGCGGGTCCTCCTACAATGAGCAGTTCTTC. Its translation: CASSYSRDYSGSSYNEQFF.

CDR3 in DNA: TGTGCCACCAGTGTGAGCGGGAGTATCAATGAGCAGTTCTTC. The encoded protein is CATSVSGSINEQFF. The rearrangement uses TRBV24-1 and TRBJ2-1; TRBD2 aligns across 8 bases. The V gene end was trimmed by 5 bases and the J gene end by 6 bases; junction bases not matched to a gene: 5. This CDR3 is 14 amino acids long. Germline loops: CDR1 KGHDR, CDR2 SFDVKD.

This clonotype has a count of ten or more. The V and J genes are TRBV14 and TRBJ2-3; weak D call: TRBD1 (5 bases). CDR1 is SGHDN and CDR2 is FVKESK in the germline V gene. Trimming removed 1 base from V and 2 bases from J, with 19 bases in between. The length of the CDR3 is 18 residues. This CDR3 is CASSQGRGNNFFTDTQYF. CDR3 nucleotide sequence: TGTGCCAGCAGCCAAGGAAGGGGCAACAACTTCTTCACAGATACGCAGTATTTT.

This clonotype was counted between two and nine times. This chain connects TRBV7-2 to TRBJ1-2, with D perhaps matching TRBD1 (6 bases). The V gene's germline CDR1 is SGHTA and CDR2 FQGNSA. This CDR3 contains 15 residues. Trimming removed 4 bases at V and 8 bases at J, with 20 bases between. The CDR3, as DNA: TGTGCCAGCAGCTCGAGACCGGGGGCAACTGGGGGCTACACCTTC. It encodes CASSSRPGATGGYTF.

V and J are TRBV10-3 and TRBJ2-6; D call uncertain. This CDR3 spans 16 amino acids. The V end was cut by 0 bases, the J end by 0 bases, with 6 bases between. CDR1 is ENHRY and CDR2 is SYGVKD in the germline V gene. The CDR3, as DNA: TGTGCCATCAGTGAGTCGGGTCCCTCTGGGGCCAACGTCCTGACTTTC. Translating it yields CAISESGPSGANVLTF.

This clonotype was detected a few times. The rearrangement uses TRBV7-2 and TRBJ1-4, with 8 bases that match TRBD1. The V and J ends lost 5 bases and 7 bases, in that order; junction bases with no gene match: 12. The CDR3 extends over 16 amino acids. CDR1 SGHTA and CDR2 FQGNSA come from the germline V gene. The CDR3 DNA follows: TGTGCCAGCAGCGTATCAGGGGGCAGCGTGAGTGAAAAACTGTTTTTT. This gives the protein CASSVSGGSVSEKLFF. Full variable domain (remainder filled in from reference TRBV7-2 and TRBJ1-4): GAGVSQSPSNKVTEKGKDVELRCDPISGHTALYWYRQSLGQGLEFLIYFQGNSAPDKSGLPSDRFSAERTGGSVSTLTIQRTQQEDSAVYLCASSVSGGSVSEKLFFGSGTQLSVL.

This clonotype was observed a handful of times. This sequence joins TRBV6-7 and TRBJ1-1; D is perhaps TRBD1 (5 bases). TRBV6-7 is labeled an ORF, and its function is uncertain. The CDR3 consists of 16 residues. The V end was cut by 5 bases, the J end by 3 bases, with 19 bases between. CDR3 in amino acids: CASSPTYRGEDTEAFF. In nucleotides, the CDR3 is TGTGCCAGCAGTCCCACCTATCGAGGGGAGGACACTGAAGCTTTCTTT.

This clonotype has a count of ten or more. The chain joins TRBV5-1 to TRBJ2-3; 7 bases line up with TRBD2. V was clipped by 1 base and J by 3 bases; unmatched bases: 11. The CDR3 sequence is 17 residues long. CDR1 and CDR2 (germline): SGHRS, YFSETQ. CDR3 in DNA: TGCGCCAGCAGCTTGAATGGACTAGGGACCCCGACAGATACGCAGTATTTT. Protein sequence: CASSLNGLGTPTDTQYF.

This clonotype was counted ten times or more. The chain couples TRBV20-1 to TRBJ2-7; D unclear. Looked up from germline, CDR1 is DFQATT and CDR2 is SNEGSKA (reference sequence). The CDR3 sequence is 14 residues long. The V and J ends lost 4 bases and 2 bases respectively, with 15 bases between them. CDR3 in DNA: TGCAGTGCTATTGATCGGGTAGTGACCTACGAGCAGTACTTC. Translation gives CSAIDRVVTYEQYF.

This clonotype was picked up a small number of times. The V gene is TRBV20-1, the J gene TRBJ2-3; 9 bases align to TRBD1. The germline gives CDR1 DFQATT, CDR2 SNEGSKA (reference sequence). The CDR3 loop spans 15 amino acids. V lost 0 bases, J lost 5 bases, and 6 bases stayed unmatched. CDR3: CSARDRTGGRDTQYF. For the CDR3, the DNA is TGCAGTGCTAGAGATCGAACAGGGGGCAGAGATACGCAGTATTTT.

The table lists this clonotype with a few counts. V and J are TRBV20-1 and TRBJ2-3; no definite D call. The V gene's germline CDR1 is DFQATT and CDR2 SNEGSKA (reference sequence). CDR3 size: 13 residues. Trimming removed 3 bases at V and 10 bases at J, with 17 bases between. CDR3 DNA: TGCAGTGCTAGCTCTGTATTTTCGGATGCGCAGTATTTT. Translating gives CSASSVFSDAQYF.

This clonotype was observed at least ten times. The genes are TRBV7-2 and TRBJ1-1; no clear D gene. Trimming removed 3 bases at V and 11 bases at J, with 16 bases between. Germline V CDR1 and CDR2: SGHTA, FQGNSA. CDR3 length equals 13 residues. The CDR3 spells CASSFPQWVMAFF. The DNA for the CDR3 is TGTGCCAGCAGCTTTCCACAGTGGGTTATGGCTTTCTTT.

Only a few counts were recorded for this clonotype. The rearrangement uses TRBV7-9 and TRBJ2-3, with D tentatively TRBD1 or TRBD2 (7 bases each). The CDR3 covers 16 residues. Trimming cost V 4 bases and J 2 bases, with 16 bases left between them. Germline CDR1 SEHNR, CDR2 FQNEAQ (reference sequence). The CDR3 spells CASSSQTGRDTDTQYF. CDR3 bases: TGTGCCAGCAGCTCCCAGACAGGGAGGGACACAGATACGCAGTATTTT.

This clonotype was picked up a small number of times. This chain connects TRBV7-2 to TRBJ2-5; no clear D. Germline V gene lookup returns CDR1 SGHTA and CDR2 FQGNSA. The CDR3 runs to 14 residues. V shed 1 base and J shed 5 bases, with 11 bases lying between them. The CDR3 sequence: CASSLEAGRETQYF. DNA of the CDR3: TGTGCCAGCAGCTTAGAAGCCGGGCGGGAGACCCAGTACTTC. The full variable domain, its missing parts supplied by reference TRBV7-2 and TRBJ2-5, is GAGVSQSPSNKVTEKGKDVELRCDPISGHTALYWYRQSLGQGLEFLIYFQGNSAPDKSGLPSDRFSAERTGGSVSTLTIQRTQQEDSAVYLCASSLEAGRETQYFGPGTRLLVL.

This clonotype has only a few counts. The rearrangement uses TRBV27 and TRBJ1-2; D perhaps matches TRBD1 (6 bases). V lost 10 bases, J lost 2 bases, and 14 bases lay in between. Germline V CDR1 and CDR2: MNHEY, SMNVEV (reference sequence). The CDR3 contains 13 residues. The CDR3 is CATALQGNYGYTF. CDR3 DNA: TGTGCCACTGCGCTACAGGGAAACTATGGCTACACCTTC.

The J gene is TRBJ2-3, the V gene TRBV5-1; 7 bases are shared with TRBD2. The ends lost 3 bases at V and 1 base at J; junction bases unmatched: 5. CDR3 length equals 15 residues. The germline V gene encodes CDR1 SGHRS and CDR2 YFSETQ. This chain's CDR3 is CASSWASGGTDTQYF. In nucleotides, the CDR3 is TGCGCCAGCAGCTGGGCTAGCGGCGGCACAGATACGCAGTATTTT.

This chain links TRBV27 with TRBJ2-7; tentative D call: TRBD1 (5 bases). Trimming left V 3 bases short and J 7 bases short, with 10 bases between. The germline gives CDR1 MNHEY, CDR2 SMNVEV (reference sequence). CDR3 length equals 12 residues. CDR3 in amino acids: CASSFMGREQYF. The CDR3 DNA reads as TGTGCCAGCAGTTTTATGGGGCGAGAGCAGTACTTC.

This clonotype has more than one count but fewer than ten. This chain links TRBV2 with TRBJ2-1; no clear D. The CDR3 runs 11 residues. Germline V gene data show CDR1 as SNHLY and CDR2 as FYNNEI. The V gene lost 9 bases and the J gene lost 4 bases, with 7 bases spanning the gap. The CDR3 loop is CASKEYNEQFF. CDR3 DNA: TGTGCCAGTAAAGAGTACAATGAGCAGTTCTTC.

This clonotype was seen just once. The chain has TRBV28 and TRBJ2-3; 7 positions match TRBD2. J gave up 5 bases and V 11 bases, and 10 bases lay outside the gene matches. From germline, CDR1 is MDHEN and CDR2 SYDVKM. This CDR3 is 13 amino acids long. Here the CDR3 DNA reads TGTGCCGCTAACGGGGGAGGGGTAGATACGCAGTATTTT. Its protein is CAANGGGVDTQYF.

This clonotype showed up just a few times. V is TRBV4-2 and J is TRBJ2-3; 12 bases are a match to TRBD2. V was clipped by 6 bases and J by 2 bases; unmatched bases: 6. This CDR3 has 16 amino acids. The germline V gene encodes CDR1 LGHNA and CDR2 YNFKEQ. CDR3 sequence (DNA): TGTGCCAGCAGGCAACTAGCGGGGGGACACACAGATACGCAGTATTTT. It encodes CASRQLAGGHTDTQYF.

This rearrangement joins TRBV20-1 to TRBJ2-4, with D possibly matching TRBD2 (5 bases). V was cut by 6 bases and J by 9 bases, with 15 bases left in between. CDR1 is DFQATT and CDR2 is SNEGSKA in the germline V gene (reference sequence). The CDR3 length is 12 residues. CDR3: CSAARVEGIQYF. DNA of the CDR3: TGCAGTGCCGCTCGTGTCGAGGGCATTCAGTACTTC.

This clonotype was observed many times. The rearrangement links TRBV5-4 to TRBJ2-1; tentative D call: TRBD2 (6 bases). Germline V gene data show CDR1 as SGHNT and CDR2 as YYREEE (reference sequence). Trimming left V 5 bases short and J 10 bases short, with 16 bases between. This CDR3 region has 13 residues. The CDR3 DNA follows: TGTGCCAGCAGTTTCGGACTATTTGAAGAGCAGTTCTTC. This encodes CASSFGLFEEQFF. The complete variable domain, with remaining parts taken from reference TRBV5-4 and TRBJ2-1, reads ETGVTQSPTHLIKTRGQQVTLRCSSQSGHNTVSWYQQALGQGPQFIFQYYREEENGRGNFPPRFSGLQFPNYSSELNVNALELDDSALYLCASSFGLFEEQFFGPGTRLTVL.

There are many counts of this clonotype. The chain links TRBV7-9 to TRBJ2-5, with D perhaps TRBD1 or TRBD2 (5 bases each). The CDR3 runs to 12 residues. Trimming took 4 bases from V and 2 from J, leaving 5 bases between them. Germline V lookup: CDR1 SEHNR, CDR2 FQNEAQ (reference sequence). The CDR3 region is CASSWGQETQYF. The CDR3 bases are TGTGCCAGCAGCTGGGGGCAAGAGACCCAGTACTTC.

The chain's CDR3 is CASSLKRGMNTEAFF. The CDR3 bases are TGTGCCAGCAGCCTCAAAAGGGGGATGAACACTGAAGCTTTCTTT. V is TRBV14 and J is TRBJ1-1; D possibly corresponds to TRBD1 (6 bases). V shed 4 bases and J shed 0 bases, with 12 bases lying between them. This CDR3 is built from 15 residues. The V gene's germline CDR1 is SGHDN and CDR2 FVKESK.

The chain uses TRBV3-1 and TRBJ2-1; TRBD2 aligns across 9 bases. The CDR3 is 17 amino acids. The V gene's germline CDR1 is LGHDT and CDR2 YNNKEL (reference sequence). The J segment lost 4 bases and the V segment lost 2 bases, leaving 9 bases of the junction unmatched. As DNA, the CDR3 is TGTGCCAGCAGCCAATTCCGGGAGCTAGCGGGATACAATGAGCAGTTCTTC. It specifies CASSQFRELAGYNEQFF.

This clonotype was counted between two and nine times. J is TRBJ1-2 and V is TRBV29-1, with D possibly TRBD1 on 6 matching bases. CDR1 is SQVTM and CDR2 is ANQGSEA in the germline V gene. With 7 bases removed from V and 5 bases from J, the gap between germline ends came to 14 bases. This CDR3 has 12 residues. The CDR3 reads CSAGGQGYGYTF. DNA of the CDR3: TGCAGCGCCGGGGGGCAGGGGTATGGCTACACCTTC.

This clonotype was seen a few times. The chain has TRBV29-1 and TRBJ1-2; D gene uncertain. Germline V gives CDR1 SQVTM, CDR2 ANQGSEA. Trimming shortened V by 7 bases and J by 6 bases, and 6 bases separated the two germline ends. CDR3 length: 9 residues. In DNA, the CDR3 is TGCAGCGATGGGGATGGCTACACCTTC. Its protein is CSDGDGYTF.

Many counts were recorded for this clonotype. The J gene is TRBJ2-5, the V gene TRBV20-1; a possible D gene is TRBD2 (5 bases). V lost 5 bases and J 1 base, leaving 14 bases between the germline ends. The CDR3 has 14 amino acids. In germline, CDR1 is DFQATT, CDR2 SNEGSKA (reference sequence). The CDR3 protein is CSADTRKRQETQYF. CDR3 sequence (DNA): TGCAGTGCTGATACTAGGAAGCGCCAAGAGACCCAGTACTTC.

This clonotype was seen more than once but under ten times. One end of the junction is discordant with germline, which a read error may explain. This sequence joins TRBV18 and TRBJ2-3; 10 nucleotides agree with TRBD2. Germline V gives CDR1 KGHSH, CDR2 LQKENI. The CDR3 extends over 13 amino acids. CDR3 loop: CASTPGLADTQYF. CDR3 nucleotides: TGTGCCAGCACACCGGGACTAGCGGATACGCAGTATTTT.

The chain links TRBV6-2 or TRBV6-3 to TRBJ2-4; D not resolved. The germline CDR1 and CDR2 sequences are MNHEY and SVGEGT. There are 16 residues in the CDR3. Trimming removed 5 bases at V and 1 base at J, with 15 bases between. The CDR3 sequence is CASSRTDQLAKNIQYF. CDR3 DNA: TGTGCCAGCAGTCGGACGGACCAATTGGCCAAAAACATTCAGTACTTC.

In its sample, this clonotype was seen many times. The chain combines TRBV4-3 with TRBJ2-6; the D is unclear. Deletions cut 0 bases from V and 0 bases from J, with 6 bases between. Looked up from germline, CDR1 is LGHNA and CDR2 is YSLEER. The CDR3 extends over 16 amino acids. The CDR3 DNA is TGCGCCAGCAGCCAAGAAACGGGCTCTGGGGCCAACGTCCTGACTTTC. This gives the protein CASSQETGSGANVLTF.

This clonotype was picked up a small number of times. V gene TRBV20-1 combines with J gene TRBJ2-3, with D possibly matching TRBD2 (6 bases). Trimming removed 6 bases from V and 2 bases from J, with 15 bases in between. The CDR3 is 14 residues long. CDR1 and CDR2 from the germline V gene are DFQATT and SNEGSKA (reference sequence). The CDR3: CSAGLAGPTDTQYF. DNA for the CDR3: TGCAGTGCCGGATTGGCGGGACCCACAGATACGCAGTATTTT.